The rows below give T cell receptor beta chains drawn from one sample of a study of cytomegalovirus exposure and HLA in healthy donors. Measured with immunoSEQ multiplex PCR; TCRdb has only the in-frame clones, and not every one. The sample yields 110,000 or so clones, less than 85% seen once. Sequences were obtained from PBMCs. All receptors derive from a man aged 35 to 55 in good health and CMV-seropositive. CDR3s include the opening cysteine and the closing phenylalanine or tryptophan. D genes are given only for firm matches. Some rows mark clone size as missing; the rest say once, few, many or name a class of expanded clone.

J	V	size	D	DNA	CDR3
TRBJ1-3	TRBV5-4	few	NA	TGTGCCAGCAGCCAACTATACTTCTCCTCCCGGAGAAACACCATATATTTT	CASSQLYFSSRRNTIYF
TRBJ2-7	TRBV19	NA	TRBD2	TGTGCCAGTAGTTTCTCCCGGGGGACTAGCGGGGGATCCTACGAGCAGTACTTC	CASSFSRGTSGGSYEQYF
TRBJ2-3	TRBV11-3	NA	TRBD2	TGTGCCAGCAGCTCGGGACTAGCGGGGGGGCGGACAGATACGCAGTATTTT	CASSSGLAGGRTDTQYF
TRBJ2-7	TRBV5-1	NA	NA	TGCGCCAGCAGCTTAGGGCAGGGAAGTTACGAGCAGTACTTC	CASSLGQGSYEQYF
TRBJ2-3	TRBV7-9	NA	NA	TGTGCCAGCAGCCAAGGGACGGGAGTAACGGATACGCAGTATTTT	CASSQGTGVTDTQYF
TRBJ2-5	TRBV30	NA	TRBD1	TGTGCCTGGAGTGCCCCGATAGGACAGGGGCAAGAGACCCAGTACTTC	CAWSAPIGQGQETQYF
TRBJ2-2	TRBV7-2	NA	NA	TGTGCCAGCAGACAAGACGGGGGGCAAACCGGGGAGCTGTTTTTT	CASRQDGGQTGELFF
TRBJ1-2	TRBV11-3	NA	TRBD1	TGTGCCAGCAGCTTAGATACAGGGGGCATCTATGGCTACACCTTC	CASSLDTGGIYGYTF
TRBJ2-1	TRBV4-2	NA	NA	TGTGCCAGCAGCCATAATATTCTAGCACAATCCTACAATGAGCAGTTCTTC	CASSHNILAQSYNEQFF
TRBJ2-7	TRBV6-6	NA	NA	TGTGCCAGCAGTTACTCTAGCGGATACTCCTACGAGCAGTACTTC	CASSYSSGYSYEQYF
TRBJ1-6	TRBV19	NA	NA	TGTGCCAGTAGAAGCCTCACTAGCGATCCCCTCCACTTT	CASRSLTSDPLHF
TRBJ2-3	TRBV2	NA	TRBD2	TGTGCCAGCAGTTCGGATAGCGGGGGGGGAGGAGATACGCAGTATTTT	CASSSDSGGGGDTQYF
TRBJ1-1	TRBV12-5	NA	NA	TGTGCTAGTGAGTGGGAGGCGGGGACTGAAGCTTTCTTT	CASEWEAGTEAFF
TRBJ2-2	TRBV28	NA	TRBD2	TGTGCCAGCAGTTTGGTAGCGGGGGGCACCGGGGAGCTGTTTTTT	CASSLVAGGTGELFF
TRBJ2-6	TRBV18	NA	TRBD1	TGTGCCAGCTCGGCCGGGACAGGGTCTGGGGCCAACGGCCTGACTTTC	CASSAGTGSGANGLTF
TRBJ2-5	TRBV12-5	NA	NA	TGTGCTAGTGGTTTGGTACGACCCTCCGGAGTCACCCAGTACTTC	CASGLVRPSGVTQYF
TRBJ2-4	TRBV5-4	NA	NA	TGTGCCAGCAGCTTCCTCGGGGGGCGAGGGATTCAGTACTTC	CASSFLGGRGIQYF
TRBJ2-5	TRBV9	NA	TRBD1	TGTGCCAGCAGCAGGTCGGGACAGGAAAAGACCCAGTACTTC	CASSRSGQEKTQYF
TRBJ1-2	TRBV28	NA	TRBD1	TGTGCCAGCAGTTTAACAGGGGACAGGAGCTGGAGCTACACCTTC	CASSLTGDRSWSYTF
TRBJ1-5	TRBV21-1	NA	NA	TGTGCCAGCAGCAAAAGAGGTCCCCCCAGCACCCAAGGCAATCAGCCCCAGCATTTT	CASSKRGPPSTQGNQPQHF
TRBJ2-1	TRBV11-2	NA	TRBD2	TGTGCCAGCAGCCTGGGGTGGGGAGGGGACAATGAGCAGTTCTTC	CASSLGWGGDNEQFF
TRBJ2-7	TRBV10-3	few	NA	TGTGCCATCAGTGAAATTTCCGGACAGAACGAGCAGTACTTC	CAISEISGQNEQYF
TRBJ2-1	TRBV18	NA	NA	TGTGCCAGCTGCGAGAGCTCCTACAATGAGCAGTTCTTC	CASCESSYNEQFF
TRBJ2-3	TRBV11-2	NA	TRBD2	TGTGCCAGCAGCTCAGGACTAGGTCTGGAAACGCAGTATTTT	CASSSGLGLETQYF
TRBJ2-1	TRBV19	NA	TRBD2	TGTGCCAGTAGTACTGGACTAGTAAATGAGCAGTTCTTC	CASSTGLVNEQFF
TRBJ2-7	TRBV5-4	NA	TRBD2	TGTGCCAGCAGCTTTGGGGGACTAGCGGGATCCGCGGGGGAGCAGTACTTC	CASSFGGLAGSAGEQYF
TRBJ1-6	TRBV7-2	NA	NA	TGTGCCAGCAGATCCGACAGCTCCTATAATTCACCCCTCCACTTT	CASRSDSSYNSPLHF
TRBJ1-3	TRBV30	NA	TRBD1	TGTGCCTGGAGGGACGGGACAGGGGGCACCATATATTTT	CAWRDGTGGTIYF
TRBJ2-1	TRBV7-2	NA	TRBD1	TGTGCCAGCAGCTTAGCGATGGACAGGGGTGAGCAGTTCTTC	CASSLAMDRGEQFF
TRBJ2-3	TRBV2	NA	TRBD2	TGTGCCAGCAGTCCTGAGGGACTAGCGGGGGTTTTTCGGGGCACAGATACGCAGTATTTT	CASSPEGLAGVFRGTDTQYF
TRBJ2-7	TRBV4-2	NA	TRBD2	TGTGCCAGCAGCCAAGAAGATCAACATAGCGGGAGGAACTACGAGCAGTACTTC	CASSQEDQHSGRNYEQYF
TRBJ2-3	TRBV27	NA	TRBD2	TGTGCCAGCAAAAAGGGAGCGGGGGGGGCAGATACGCAGTATTTT	CASKKGAGGADTQYF
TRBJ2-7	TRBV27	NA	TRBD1	TGTGCCAGCAGTCCCCGGACAGGGGGCCCCGTCCAGTACTTC	CASSPRTGGPVQYF
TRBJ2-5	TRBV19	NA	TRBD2	TGTGCCAGTAGTATCTCCACGACTAGCGGGAGCCTCGGAGAGACCCAGTACTTC	CASSISTTSGSLGETQYF
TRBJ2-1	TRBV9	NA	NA	TGTGCCAGCAGCGTAGGTACGGATAGGAGCACCAATGAGCAGTTCTTC	CASSVGTDRSTNEQFF
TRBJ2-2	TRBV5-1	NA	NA	TGCGCCAGCAGCTTTGGCGGAAGCAACACCGGGGAGCTGTTTTTT	CASSFGGSNTGELFF
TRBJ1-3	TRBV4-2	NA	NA	TGTGCCAGCAGCCAAGACATCTACTCTGGAAACACCATATATTTT	CASSQDIYSGNTIYF
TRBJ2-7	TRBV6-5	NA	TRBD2	TGTGCCACCCAGCGAGCGGGGAGGAACGAGCAGTACTTC	CATQRAGRNEQYF
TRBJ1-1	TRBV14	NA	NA	TGTGCCAGCAGCCTTTCCGCCGGGGGCACTGAAGCTTTCTTT	CASSLSAGGTEAFF
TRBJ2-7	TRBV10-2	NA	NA	TGCGCCAGCAGTGAGTCAAGCGTCTCCTACGAGCAGTACTTC	CASSESSVSYEQYF
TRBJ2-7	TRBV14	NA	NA	TGTGCCAGCAGTCGCCTCACAGGTTTCGAGCTTCGGTCCTACGAGCAGTACTTC	CASSRLTGFELRSYEQYF
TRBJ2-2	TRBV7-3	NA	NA	TGTGCCAGCAGCTTCCCGGAGGGGGCGGCCGGGGAGCTGTTTTTT	CASSFPEGAAGELFF
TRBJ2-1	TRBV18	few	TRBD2	TGTGCCAGCTCATCGGGACTAGTGGACAATGAGCAGTTCTTC	CASSSGLVDNEQFF
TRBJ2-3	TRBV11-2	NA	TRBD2	TGTGCCAGCAGGCTTTTGGCGGGAGGGGGCACAGATACGCAGTATTTT	CASRLLAGGGTDTQYF
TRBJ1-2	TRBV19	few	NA	TGTGCCAGTAGCCACGCACAGGGCGGTGGCTACACCTTC	CASSHAQGGGYTF
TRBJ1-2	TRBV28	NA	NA	TGTGCCAGCAGTACCCGGGGGAGTTTGTATGGCTACACCTTC	CASSTRGSLYGYTF
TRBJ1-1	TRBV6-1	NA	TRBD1	TGTGCCAGCAGAGACAGGGCGAACACTGAAGCTTTCTTT	CASRDRANTEAFF
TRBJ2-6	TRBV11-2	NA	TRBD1	TGTGCCAGCAGAACTAGACTCCGGGACAGGGGGCGTGGGGCCAACGTCCTGACTTTC	CASRTRLRDRGRGANVLTF
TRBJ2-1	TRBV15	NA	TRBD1	TGTGCCACCGCAGGGGGAGCGCGTCTGAGTGAGCAGTTCTTC	CATAGGARLSEQFF
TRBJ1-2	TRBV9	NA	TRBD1	TGTGCCAGCAGCTCCCGGACAGGGGGCGGAGGCTACACCTTC	CASSSRTGGGGYTF
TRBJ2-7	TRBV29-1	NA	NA	TGCAGCGTTGAAGATTGGGGTAGCGGAACCTACGAGCAGTACTTC	CSVEDWGSGTYEQYF